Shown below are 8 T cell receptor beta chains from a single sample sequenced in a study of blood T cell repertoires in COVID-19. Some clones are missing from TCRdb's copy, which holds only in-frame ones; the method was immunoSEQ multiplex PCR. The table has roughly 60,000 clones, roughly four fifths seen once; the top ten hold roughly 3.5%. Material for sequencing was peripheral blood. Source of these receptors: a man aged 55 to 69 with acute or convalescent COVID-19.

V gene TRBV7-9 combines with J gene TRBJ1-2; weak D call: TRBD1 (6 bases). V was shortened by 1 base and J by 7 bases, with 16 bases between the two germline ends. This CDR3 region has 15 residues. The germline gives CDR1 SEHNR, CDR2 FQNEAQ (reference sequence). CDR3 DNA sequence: TGTGCCAGCAGCTTAGGTGCTAACAGGGTTAGTGGCTACACCTTC. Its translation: CASSLGANRVSGYTF.

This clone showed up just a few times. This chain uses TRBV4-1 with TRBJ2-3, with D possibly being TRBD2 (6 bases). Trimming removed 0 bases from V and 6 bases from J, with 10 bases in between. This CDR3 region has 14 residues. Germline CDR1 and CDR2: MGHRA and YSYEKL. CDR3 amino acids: CASSQEGRGDTQYF. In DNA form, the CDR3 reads TGCGCCAGCAGCCAAGAGGGGCGGGGTGATACGCAGTATTTT.

The CDR3, as DNA: TGTGCCAGCAGCTCAAACAGTAACTATGGCTACACCTTC. Residues: CASSSNSNYGYTF. This sequence joins TRBV7-8 and TRBJ1-2; D gene ambiguous. The CDR3 extends over 13 amino acids. The V and J ends lost 4 bases and 1 base respectively, with 7 bases between them. The germline V gene encodes CDR1 SGHVS and CDR2 FQNEAQ.

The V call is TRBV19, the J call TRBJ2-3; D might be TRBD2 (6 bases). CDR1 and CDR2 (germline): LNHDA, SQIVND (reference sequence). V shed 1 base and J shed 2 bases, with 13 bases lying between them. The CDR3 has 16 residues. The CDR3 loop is CASSIVTGVITDTQYF. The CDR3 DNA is TGTGCCAGTAGTATAGTGACGGGGGTGATCACAGATACGCAGTATTTT.

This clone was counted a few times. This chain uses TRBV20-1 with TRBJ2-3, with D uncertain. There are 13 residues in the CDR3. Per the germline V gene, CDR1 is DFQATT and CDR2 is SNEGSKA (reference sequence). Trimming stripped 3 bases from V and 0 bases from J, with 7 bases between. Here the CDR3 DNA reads TGCAGTGCTAGTGTGAGTAGCACAGATACGCAGTATTTT. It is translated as CSASVSSTDTQYF.

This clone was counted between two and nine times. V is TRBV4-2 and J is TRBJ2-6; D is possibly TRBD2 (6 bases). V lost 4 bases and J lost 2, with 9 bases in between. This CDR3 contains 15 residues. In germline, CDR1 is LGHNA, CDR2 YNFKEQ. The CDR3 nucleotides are TGTGCCAGCAGCCCCCGCGGGGCTGGGGCCAACGTCCTGACTTTC. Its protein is CASSPRGAGANVLTF.

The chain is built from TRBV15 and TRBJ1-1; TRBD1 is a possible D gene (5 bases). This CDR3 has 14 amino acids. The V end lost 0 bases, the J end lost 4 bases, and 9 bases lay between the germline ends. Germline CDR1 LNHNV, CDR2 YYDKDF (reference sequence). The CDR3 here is CATSRDLTVTEAFF. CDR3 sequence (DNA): TGTGCCACCAGCAGAGATCTGACAGTCACTGAAGCTTTCTTT. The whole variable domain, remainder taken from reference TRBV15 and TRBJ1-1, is DAMVIQNPRYQVTQFGKPVTLSCSQTLNHNVMYWYQQKSSQAPKLLFHYYDKDFNNEADTPDNFQSRRPNTSFCFLDIRSPGLGDTAMYLCATSRDLTVTEAFFGQGTRLTVV.

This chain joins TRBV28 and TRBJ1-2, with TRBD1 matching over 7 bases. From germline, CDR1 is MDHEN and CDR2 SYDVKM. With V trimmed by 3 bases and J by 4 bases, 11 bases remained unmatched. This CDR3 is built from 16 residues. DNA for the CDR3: TGTGCCAGCAGTTTCTCGTCGACAGGGAGCCTCTATGGCTACACCTTC. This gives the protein CASSFSSTGSLYGYTF.